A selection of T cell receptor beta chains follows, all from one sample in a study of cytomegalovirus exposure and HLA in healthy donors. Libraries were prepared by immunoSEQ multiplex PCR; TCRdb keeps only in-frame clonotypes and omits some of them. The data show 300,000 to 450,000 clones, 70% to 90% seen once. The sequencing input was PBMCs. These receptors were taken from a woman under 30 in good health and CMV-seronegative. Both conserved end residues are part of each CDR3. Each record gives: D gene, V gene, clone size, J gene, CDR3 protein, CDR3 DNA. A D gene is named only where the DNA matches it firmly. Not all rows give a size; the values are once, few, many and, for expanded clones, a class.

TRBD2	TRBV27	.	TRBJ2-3	CASSHLTSGGVEDTQYF	TGTGCCAGCAGCCACCTCACAAGCGGGGGAGTTGAGGATACGCAGTATTTT
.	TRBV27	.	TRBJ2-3	CASRGLQGPDTQYF	TGTGCCAGCAGGGGACTGCAGGGTCCAGATACGCAGTATTTT
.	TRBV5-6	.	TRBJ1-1	CASSLGWSGLMNTEAFF	TGTGCCAGCAGCTTGGGGTGGTCAGGTCTCATGAACACTGAAGCTTTCTTT
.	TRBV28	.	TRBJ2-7	CASSLHPSSYEQYF	TGTGCCAGCAGTTTACACCCCAGCTCCTACGAGCAGTACTTC
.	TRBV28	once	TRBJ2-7	CASSYPRTVPSFF	TGTGCCAGCAGTTACCCCCGGACAGTTCCGAGTTTCTTC
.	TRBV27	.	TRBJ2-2	CASSWSSSGELFF	TGTGCCAGCAGTTGGAGTTCTAGCGGGGAGCTGTTTTTT
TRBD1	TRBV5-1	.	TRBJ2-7	CASGQTPGQATYEQYF	TGCGCCAGCGGTCAAACTCCGGGACAGGCTACCTACGAGCAGTACTTC
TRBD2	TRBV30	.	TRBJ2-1	CAWTSGRAGEQFF	TGTGCCTGGACTAGCGGGAGGGCCGGTGAGCAGTTCTTC
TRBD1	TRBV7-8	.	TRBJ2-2	CASSLRDRGSTGELFF	TGTGCCAGCAGCTTACGGGACAGGGGCTCCACCGGGGAGCTGTTTTTT
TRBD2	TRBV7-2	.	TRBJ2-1	CASSPELAGGDNEQFF	TGTGCCAGCAGCCCGGAACTAGCGGGAGGGGACAATGAGCAGTTCTTC
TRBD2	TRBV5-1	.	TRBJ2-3	CASSVSTSGGANYADTQYF	TGCGCCAGCAGCGTTTCCACTAGCGGGGGGGCTAATTATGCAGATACGCAGTATTTT
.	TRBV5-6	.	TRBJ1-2	CASSLGVINYYGYTF	TGTGCCAGCAGCTTAGGAGTGATCAACTACTATGGCTACACCTTC
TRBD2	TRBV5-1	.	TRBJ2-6	CASSRLADSGANVLTF	TGCGCCAGCAGTCGACTAGCGGACTCTGGGGCCAACGTCCTGACTTTC
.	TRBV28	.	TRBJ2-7	CASIAPHSGYEQYF	TGTGCCAGCATCGCCCCCCACAGCGGCTACGAGCAGTACTTC
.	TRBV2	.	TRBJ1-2	CAARGFRLNYGYTF	TGTGCCGCTAGGGGGTTCCGACTTAACTATGGCTACACCTTC
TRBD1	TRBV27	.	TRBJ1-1	CASRIIERGRDTEAFF	TGTGCCAGCAGGATAATCGAAAGGGGGCGGGACACTGAAGCTTTCTTT
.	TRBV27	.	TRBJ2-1	CASSWGEREQFF	TGTGCCAGCAGTTGGGGGGAGAGAGAGCAGTTCTTC
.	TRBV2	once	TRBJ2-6	CASSVTGANVLTF	TGTGCCAGCAGTGTTACTGGGGCCAACGTCCTGACTTTC
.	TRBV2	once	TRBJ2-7	CASSEARPRDGNYEQYF	TGTGCCAGCAGTGAAGCCCGTCCCAGGGATGGTAACTACGAGCAGTACTTC
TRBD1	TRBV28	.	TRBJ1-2	CASSLEGARGYTF	TGTGCCAGCAGTTTAGAGGGGGCACGGGGCTACACCTTC
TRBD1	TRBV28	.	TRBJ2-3	CATTLGTGERTDTQYF	TGTGCCACCACCTTGGGGACAGGGGAACGCACAGATACGCAGTATTTT
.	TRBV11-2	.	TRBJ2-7	CASSPGGLWEQYF	TGTGCCAGCAGCCCCGGGGGATTGTGGGAGCAGTACTTC
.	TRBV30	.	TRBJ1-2	CAWDKKVYGYTF	TGTGCCTGGGACAAGAAAGTGTATGGCTACACCTTC
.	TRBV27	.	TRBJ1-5	CASSRGGLSQPQHF	TGTGCCAGCAGTAGGGGTGGTTTATCTCAGCCCCAGCATTTT
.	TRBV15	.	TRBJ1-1	CATSRYTGRETEAFF	TGTGCCACCAGCCGATACACAGGGCGGGAGACTGAAGCTTTCTTT
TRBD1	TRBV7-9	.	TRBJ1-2	CASSLEEGQRTF	TGTGCCAGCAGCTTAGAGGAGGGACAGAGGACCTTC
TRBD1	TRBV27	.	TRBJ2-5	CASSLRGQETQYF	TGTGCCAGCAGTTTGAGGGGGCAGGAGACCCAGTACTTC
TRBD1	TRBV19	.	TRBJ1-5	CASSSPPGQGLRNQPQHF	TGTGCCAGTAGTTCTCCTCCGGGACAGGGACTACGTAATCAGCCCCAGCATTTT
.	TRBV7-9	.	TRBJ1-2	CASSSTRGGPGGYTF	TGTGCCAGCAGCTCGACGCGTGGGGGCCCGGGAGGCTACACCTTC